Sequencing of this T cell receptor beta chain was carried out in a study of blood T cell repertoires in COVID-19. Across the study: COVID-19 samples, acute and convalescent, were from the United States, Italy and Spain. The cDNA or gDNA used as material had been derived from T cells, B-cell-depleted T cells, or PBMCs.

The authors' processing: The assay estimated nucleated cells by amplifying reference gene primers. Sequencing was performed with immunoSEQ multiplex PCR; in TCRdb, only in-frame clones are kept and a portion is missing. V, J and clone size derive from that table, while D and trimming were established from the DNA sequence. The table has about 300,000 clones, 87% seen once. The germline V gene has CDR1 SGHDN and CDR2 FVKESK. The CDR3 runs to 17 residues. V lost 0 bases, J lost 6 bases, and 11 bases stayed unmatched. This rearrangement joins TRBV14 to TRBJ2-3; 8 bases line up with TRBD2. The specimen was peripheral blood. The TCR sequence derives from a man between 18 and 29 years old with active or convalescent COVID-19. In DNA form, the CDR3 reads TGTGCCAGCAGCCAAGAGGGGACTAGTGCCCCGGGGGATACGCAGTATTTT. Its protein product is CASSQEGTSAPGDTQYF.